The next 9 T cell receptor beta chains were all read from a single sample in a study of T cells in Graves' hyperthyroidism and ophthalmopathy. Using RNA transcripts as the source, TCR beta CDR3 regions were amplified. The HTBI primer set was used in a first-round RT-PCR of the TCR CDR3. TCRdb reanalysed the multiplex PCR reads using MiXCR and keeps one entry per CDR3 protein. The sample has about 350,000 distinct CDR3 sequences; roughly 14% are singletons. The sequenced material came from blood. Every receptor here comes from a woman aged 25-40 years with Graves' hyperthyroidism.

This clonotype was counted ten times or more. The chain carries TRBV6-1 and TRBJ1-5, with D perhaps matching TRBD1 (5 bases). V dropped 1 base and J dropped 9 bases, with 10 bases sitting between them. Germline V gene sequence: CDR1 MNHNS, CDR2 SASEGT. The CDR3 is made up of 13 amino acids. The CDR3 coding sequence is TGTGCCAGCAGTGAAGTCCTGGGGGGGCCCCAGCATTTT. As protein: CASSEVLGGPQHF.

About this clonotype: This may arise from a read error, as a much more abundant clone is one base away. Without the conserved terminal phenylalanine or tryptophan, this CDR3 likely stems from a read error. The chain joins TRBV2 to TRBJ2-1; D not resolved. V was pared by 7 bases and J by 6 bases, with 4 bases between. The CDR3 sequence is 10 residues long. CDR1 and CDR2 (germline): SNHLY, FYNNEI. The CDR3 protein is CASKANEQFV. As DNA, the CDR3 is TGTGCCAGCAAGGCCAATGAGCAGTTCGTC.

In the case of this clonotype: A much bigger clone sits one base away, suggesting this may be a read error. It is unclear where the CDR3 begins or ends on the DNA, so no DNA is shown, and the CDR3 is as TCRdb lists it. The chain recombines TRBV20-1 with TRBJ1-2; no check of the table's D call, TRBD1, against the DNA was made. Germline assignment: CDR1 DFQATT and CDR2 SNEGSKA (reference sequence). The CDR3 is 15 amino acids long, termini counted. The CDR3 sequence is CSARDWGRGNYGDTF.

The chain couples TRBV20-1 to TRBJ1-1, with D hard to call. Looked up from germline, CDR1 is DFQATT and CDR2 is SNEGSKA (reference sequence). V lost 8 bases to trimming and J lost 4 bases, with 14 bases between them. This CDR3 comprises 12 residues. For the CDR3, the DNA is TGCAGTACTATGGTTGGAGGCACTGAAGCTTTCTTT. This gives the protein CSTMVGGTEAFF.

The chain links TRBV30 to TRBJ2-6; TRBD1 agrees at 7 bases. Germline CDR1 and CDR2: GTSNPN and SVGIG (reference sequence). The CDR3 spans 16 residues. The CDR3 here is CARDRAFISGANVLTF. CDR3 DNA sequence: TGTGCACGAGACAGGGCATTTATTTCTGGGGCCAACGTCCTGACTTTC.

This clonotype occurred many times. The chain carries TRBV24-1 and TRBJ2-1; 11 positions match TRBD2. This CDR3 is built from 16 residues. Trimming removed 4 bases from V and 5 bases from J; junction bases left unmatched: 6. Germline assignment: CDR1 KGHDR and CDR2 SFDVKD. In DNA, the CDR3 is TGTGCCACCAGTGACGTGACTAGCGGGACCCACAATGAGCAGTTCTTC. Amino acid sequence: CATSDVTSGTHNEQFF.

This rearrangement joins TRBV7-9 to TRBJ2-3; D possibly corresponds to TRBD1 (6 bases). The CDR3 sequence is 15 residues long. Trimming left V 4 bases short and J 2 bases short, with 13 bases between. CDR1 and CDR2 from the germline V gene are SEHNR and FQNEAQ (reference sequence). The CDR3 protein is CASSSPTGVTDTQYF. The CDR3 DNA is TGTGCCAGCAGCTCGCCGACAGGAGTCACAGATACGCAGTATTTT.

Ten or more counts support this clonotype. The chain recombines TRBV27 with TRBJ2-1, with D possibly being TRBD2 (6 bases). The CDR3 loop spans 13 amino acids. Germline V gene sequence: CDR1 MNHEY, CDR2 SMNVEV (reference sequence). Trimming stripped 6 bases from V and 4 bases from J, with 10 bases between. The CDR3: CASSPGRYNEQFF. For the CDR3, the DNA is TGTGCCAGCAGCCCAGGGAGGTACAATGAGCAGTTCTTC.

There are a few counts of this clonotype. The chain employs TRBV9 and TRBJ2-1, with a possible D match to TRBD2 (7 bases). Trimming removed 0 bases from V and 9 bases from J, with 25 bases in between. Germline V gene lookup returns CDR1 SGDLS and CDR2 YYNGEE. This CDR3 is built from 18 residues. The CDR3 loop is CASSVGIGAGEGGGEQFF. CDR3 sequence (DNA): TGTGCCAGCAGCGTAGGAATCGGTGCGGGAGAAGGGGGTGGTGAGCAGTTCTTC.